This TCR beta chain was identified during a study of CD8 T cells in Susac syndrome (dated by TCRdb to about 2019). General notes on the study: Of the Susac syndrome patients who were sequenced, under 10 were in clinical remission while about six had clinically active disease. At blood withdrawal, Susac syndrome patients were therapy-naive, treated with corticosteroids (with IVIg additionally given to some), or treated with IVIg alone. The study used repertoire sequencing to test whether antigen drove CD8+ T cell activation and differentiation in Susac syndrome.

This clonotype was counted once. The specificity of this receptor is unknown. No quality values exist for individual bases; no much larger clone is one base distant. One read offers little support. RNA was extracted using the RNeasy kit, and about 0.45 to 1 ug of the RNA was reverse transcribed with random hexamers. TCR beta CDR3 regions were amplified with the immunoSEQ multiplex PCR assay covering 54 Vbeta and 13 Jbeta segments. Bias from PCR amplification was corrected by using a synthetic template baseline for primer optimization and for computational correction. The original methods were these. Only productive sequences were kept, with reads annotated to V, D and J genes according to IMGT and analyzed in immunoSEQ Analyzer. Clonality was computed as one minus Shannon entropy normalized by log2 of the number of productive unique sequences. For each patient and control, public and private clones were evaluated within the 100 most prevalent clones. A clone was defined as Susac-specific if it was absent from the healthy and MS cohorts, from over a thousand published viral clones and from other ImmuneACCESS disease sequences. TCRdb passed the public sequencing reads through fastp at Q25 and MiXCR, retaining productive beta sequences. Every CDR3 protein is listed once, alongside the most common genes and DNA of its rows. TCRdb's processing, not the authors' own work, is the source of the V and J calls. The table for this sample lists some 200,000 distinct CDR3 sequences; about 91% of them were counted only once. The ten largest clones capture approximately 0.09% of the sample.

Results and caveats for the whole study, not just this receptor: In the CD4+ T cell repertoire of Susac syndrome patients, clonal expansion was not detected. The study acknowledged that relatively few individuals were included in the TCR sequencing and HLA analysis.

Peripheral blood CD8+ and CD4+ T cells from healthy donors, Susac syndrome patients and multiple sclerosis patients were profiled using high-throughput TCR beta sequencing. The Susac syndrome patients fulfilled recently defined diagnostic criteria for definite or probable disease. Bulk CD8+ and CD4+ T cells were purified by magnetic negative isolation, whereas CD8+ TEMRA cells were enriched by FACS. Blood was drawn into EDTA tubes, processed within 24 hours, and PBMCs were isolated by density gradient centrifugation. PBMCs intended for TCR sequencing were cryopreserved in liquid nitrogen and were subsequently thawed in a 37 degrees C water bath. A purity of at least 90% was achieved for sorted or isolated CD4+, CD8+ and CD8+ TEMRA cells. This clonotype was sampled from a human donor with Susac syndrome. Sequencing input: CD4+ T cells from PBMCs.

The nucleotide sequence reads TGTGCCTGGAGTGTAGCGGGTCTTCGGGCATACACAGATACGCAGTATTTT. It codes for CAWSVAGLRAYTDTQYF. The chain uses TRBV30 and TRBJ2-3; a weak D assignment points to TRBD2 (6 bases agree). Relative to germline, V is 0 bases shorter and J is 2 bases shorter, with 18 bases between their ends. From the germline V gene (reference sequence), CDR1 is GTSNPN and CDR2 is SVGIG. Its CDR3 holds 17 amino acids, cysteine through phenylalanine. This entry keeps only the CDR3 DNA: 51 bases, framed from base 1.